This T cell receptor beta chain stems from a study of spatial heterogeneity in lung cancer. Study details: TCR and UMI combinations that were unique each appeared, on average, more than ten times in raw reads. Points from the study as a whole: Among blood samples, ubiquitous expanded tumor TCRs appeared more at resection than at follow-up.

Concerning this clonotype itself: Its antigen is not identified.

Trimming stripped 2 bases from V and 4 bases from J, with 20 bases between. There are 16 residues in the CDR3. From germline, CDR1 is SQVTM and CDR2 ANQGSEA. Every TCR cDNA molecule bore its own unique molecular identifier. TCRdb re-called the 5' RACE reads with MiXCR, one entry per CDR3 protein. Counted here are tens of thousands of distinct CDR3 sequences, approximately 18% occurring once; the ten biggest clones make up 6.2%. Regarding time point: sample taken at primary tumor resection. Tumor, nontumor lung or frozen PBMC supplied whole RNA, sequenced without sorting. Samples came from roughly 75 TRACERx patients with untreated early-stage lung cancer.

This sample comprised PBMCs, obtained at surgery. This TCR derives from a male donor with early-stage non-small cell lung cancer. This rearrangement joins TRBV29-1 to TRBJ1-2; D remains ambiguous. CDR3 loop: CSVERTPETLSYGYTF. The DNA for the CDR3 is TGCAGCGTTGAAAGGACCCCCGAGACACTCTCCTATGGCTACACCTTC.